The present T cell receptor (beta chain) was sequenced within a study of blood T cell repertoires in COVID-19. Study as a whole: The cDNA or gDNA used as material had been derived from T cells, B-cell-depleted T cells, or PBMCs.

In the original analysis: Reference gene primer amplification in the assay estimated nucleated cell counts. TCRdb keeps only in-frame clones here, not all; method: immunoSEQ multiplex PCR. V, J and clone size are those of that table, while D and trimming were read from the DNA. Of roughly 200,000 clones listed, about nine tenths are singletons. J gave up 4 bases and V 5 bases, and 8 bases lay outside the gene matches. The length of the CDR3 is 15 residues. The germline gives CDR1 LNHDA, CDR2 SQIVND (reference sequence). This sequence joins TRBV19 and TRBJ1-5; 7 nucleotides align to TRBD1. Sequencing input: peripheral blood. This receptor was identified in a man aged 18 to 30 with active or convalescent COVID-19. The CDR3 loop reads CASSFSGTDNQPQHF. CDR3 nucleotides: TGTGCCAGTAGTTTTTCCGGGACAGATAATCAGCCCCAGCATTTT.